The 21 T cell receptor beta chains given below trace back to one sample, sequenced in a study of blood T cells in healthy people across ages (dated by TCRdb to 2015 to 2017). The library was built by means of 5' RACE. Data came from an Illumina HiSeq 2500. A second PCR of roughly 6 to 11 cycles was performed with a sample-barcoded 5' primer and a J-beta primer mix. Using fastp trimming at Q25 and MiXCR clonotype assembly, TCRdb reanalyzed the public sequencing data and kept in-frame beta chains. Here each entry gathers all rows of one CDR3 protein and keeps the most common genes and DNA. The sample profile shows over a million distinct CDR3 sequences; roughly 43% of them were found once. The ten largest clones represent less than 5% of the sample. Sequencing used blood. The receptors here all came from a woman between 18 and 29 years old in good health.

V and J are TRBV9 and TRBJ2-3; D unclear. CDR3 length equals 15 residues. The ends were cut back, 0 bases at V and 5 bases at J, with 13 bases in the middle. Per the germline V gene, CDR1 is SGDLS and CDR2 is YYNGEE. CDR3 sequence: CASSVGPDRLDTQYF. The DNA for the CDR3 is TGTGCCAGCAGCGTAGGGCCGGATAGGTTAGATACGCAGTATTTT. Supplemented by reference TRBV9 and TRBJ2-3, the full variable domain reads DSGVTQTPKHLITATGQRVTLRCSPRSGDLSVYWYQQSLDQGLQFLIQYYNGEERAKGNILERFSAQQFPDLHSELNLSSLELGDSALYFCASSVGPDRLDTQYFGPGTRLTVL.

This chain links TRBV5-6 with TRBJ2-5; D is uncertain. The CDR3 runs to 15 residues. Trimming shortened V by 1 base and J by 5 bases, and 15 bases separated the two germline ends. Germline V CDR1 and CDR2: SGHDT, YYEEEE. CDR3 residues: CASSLYHSLGETQYF. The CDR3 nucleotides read TGTGCCAGCAGCTTGTACCACAGCCTCGGGGAGACCCAGTACTTC.

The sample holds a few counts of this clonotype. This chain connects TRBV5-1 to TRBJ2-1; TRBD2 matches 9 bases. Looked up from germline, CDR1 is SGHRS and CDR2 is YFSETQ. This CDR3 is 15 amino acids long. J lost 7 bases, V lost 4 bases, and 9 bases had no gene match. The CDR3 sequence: CASSRGGAYKNEQFF. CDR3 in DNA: TGCGCCAGCAGCCGCGGGGGGGCCTACAAAAATGAGCAGTTCTTC.

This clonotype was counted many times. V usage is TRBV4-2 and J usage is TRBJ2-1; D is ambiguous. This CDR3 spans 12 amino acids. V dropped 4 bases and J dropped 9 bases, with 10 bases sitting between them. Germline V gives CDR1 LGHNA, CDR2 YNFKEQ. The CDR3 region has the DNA TGTGCCAGCAGCCCGATTTCAGGTGAGCAGTTCTTC. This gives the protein CASSPISGEQFF.

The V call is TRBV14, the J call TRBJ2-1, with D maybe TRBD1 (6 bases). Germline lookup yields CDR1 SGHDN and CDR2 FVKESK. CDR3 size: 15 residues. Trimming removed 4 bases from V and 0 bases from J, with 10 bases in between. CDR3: CASSPMDSSYNEQFF. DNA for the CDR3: TGTGCCAGCAGCCCAATGGACAGCTCCTACAATGAGCAGTTCTTC.

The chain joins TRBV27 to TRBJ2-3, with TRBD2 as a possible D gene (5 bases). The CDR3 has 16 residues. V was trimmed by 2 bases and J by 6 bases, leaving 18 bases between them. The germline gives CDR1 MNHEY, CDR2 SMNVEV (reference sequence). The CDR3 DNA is TGTGCCAGCAGTTTAACAGTCCGGGAATTCTCGGATACGCAGTATTTT. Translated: CASSLTVREFSDTQYF.

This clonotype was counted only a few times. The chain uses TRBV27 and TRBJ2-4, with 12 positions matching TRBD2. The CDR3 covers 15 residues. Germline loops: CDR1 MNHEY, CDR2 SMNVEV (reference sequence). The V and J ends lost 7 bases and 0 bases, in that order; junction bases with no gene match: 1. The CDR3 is CASKGLAGAKNIQYF. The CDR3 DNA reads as TGTGCCAGCAAGGGACTAGCGGGAGCCAAAAACATTCAGTACTTC.

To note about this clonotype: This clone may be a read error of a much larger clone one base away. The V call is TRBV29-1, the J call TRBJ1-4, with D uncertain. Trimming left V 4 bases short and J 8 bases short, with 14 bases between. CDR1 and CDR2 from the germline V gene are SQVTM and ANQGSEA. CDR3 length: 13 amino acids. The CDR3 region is CSVVDIGKEKLFF. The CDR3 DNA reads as TGCAGCGTTGTTGACATCGGAAAGGAAAAACTGTTTTTT.

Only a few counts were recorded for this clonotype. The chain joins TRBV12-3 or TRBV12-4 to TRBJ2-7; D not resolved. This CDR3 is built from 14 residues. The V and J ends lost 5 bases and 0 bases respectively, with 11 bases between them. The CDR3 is CASSVDTISYEQYF. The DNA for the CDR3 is TGTGCCAGCAGTGTCGACACAATCTCCTACGAGCAGTACTTC.

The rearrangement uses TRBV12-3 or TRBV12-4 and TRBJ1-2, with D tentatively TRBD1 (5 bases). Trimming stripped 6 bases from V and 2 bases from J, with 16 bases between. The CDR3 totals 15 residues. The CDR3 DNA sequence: TGTGCCAGCAGCTTCGGGACTCAATCGAACTATGGCTACACCTTC. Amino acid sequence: CASSFGTQSNYGYTF.

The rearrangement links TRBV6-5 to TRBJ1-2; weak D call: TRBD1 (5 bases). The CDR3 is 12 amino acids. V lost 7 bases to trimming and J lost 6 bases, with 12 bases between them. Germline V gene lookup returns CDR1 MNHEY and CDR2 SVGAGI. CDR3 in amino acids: CASKEGSHGYTF. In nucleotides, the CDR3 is TGTGCCAGCAAGGAGGGGAGCCATGGCTACACCTTC.

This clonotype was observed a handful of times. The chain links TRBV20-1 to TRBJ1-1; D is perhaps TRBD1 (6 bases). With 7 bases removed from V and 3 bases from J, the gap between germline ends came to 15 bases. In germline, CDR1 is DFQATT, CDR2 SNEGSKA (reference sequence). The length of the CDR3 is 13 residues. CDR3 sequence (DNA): TGCAGTGGTTCGGACAGCCCAGACACTGAAGCTTTCTTT. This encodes CSGSDSPDTEAFF.

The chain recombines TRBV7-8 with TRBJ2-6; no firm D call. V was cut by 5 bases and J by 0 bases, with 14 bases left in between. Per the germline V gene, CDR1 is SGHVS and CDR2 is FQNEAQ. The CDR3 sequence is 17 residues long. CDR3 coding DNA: TGTGCCAGCAGCGCACCGGGCCTAAGCTCTGGGGCCAACGTCCTGACTTTC. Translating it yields CASSAPGLSSGANVLTF. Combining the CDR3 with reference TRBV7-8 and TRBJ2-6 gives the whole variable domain GAGVSQSPRYKVAKRGQDVALRCDPISGHVSLFWYQQALGQGPEFLTYFQNEAQLDKSGLPSDRFFAERPEGSVSTLKIQRTQQEDSAVYLCASSAPGLSSGANVLTFGAGSRLTVL.

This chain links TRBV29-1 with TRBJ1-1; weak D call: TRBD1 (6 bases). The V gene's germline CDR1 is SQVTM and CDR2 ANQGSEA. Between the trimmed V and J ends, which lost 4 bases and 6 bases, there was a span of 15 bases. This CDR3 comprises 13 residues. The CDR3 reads CSVGGRQFPEAFF. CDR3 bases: TGCAGCGTTGGGGGGCGACAGTTCCCTGAAGCTTTCTTT.

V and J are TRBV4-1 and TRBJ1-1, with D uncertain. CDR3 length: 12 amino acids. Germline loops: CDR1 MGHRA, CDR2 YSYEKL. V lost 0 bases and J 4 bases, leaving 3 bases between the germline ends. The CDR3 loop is CASSQDTTEAFF. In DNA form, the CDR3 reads TGCGCCAGCAGCCAAGATACCACTGAAGCTTTCTTT.

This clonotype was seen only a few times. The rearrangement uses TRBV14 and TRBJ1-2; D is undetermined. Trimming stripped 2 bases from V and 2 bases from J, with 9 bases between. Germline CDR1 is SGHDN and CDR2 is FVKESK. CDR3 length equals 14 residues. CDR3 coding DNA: TGTGCCAGCAGCCAAATACCTACAAACTATGGCTACACCTTC. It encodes CASSQIPTNYGYTF. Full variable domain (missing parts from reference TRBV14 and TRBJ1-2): EAGVTQFPSHSVIEKGQTVTLRCDPISGHDNLYWYRRVMGKEIKFLLHFVKESKQDESGMPNNRFLAERTGGTYSTLKVQPAELEDSGVYFCASSQIPTNYGYTFGSGTRLTVV.

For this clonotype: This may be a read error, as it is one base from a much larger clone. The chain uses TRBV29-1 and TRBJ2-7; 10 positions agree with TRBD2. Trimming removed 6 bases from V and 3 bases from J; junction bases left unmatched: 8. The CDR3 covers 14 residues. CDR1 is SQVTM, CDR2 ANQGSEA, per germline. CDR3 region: CSVEASGSNYEQYF. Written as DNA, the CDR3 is TGCAGCGTGGAGGCTAGCGGGAGTAACTACGAGCAGTACTTC.

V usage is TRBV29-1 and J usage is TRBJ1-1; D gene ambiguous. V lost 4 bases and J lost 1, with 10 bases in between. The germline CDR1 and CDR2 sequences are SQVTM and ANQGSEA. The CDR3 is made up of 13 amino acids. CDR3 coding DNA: TGCAGCGTTGCGTGGCCAACGAACACTGAAGCTTTCTTT. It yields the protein CSVAWPTNTEAFF.

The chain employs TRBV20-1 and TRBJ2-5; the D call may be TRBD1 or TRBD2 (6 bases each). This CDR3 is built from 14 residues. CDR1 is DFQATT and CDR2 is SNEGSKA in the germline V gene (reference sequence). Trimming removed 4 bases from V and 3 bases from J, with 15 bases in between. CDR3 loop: CSAKGGLGEETQYF. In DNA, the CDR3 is TGCAGTGCTAAGGGGGGTCTGGGAGAAGAGACCCAGTACTTC.

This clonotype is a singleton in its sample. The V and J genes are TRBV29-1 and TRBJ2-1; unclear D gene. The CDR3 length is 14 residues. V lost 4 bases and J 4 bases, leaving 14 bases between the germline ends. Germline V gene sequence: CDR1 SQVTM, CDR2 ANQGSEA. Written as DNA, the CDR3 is TGCAGCGTTGTAATCGACATTAATTACAATGAGCAGTTCTTC. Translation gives CSVVIDINYNEQFF.

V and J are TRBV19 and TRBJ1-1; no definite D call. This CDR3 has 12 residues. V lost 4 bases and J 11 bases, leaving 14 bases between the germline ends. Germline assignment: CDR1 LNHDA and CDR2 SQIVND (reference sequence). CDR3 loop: CASSTGPAGAFF. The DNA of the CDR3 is TGTGCCAGTAGTACCGGGCCCGCCGGGGCTTTCTTT.